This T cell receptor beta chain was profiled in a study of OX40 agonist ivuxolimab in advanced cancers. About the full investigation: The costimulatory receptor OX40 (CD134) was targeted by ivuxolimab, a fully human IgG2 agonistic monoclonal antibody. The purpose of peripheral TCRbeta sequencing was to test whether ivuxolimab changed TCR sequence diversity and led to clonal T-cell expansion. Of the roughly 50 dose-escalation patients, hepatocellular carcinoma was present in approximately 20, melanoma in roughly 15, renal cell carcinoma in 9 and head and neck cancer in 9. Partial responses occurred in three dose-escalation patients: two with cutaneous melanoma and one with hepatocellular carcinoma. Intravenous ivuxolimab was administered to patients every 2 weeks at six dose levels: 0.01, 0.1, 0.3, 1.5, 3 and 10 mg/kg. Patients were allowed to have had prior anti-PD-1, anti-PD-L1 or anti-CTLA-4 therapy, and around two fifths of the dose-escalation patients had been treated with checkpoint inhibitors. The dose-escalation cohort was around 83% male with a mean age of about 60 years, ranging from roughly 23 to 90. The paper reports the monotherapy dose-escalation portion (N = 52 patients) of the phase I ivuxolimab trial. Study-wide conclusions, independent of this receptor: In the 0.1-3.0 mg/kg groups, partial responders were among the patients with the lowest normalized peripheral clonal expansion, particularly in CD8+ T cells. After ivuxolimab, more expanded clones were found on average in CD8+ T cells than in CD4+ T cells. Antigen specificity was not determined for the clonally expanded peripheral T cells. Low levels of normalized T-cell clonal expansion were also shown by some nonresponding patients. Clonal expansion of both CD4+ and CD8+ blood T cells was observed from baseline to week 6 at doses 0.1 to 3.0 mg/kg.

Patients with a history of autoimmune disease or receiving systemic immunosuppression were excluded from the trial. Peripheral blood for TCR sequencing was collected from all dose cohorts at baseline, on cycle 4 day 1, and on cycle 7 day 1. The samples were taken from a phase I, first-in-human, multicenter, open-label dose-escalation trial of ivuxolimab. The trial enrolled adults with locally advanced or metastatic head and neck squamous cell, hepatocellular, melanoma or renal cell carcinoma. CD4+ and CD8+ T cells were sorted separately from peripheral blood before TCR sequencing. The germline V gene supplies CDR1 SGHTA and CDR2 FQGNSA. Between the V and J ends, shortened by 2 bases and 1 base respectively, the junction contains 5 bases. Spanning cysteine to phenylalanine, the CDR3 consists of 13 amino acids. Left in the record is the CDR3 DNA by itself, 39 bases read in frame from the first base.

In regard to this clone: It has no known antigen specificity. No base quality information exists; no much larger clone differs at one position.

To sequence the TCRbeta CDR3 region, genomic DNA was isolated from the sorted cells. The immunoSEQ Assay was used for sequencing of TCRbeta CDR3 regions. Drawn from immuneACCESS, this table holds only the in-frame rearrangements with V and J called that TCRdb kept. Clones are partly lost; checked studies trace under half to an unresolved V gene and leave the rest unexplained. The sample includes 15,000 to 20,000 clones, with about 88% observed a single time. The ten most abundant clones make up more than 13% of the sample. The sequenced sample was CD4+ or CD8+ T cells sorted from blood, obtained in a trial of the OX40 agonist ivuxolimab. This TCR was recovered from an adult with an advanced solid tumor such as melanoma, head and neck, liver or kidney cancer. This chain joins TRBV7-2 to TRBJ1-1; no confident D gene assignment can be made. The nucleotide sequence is TGTGCCAGCAGCTTATACCAGAACACTGAAGCTTTCTTT. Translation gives CASSLYQNTEAFF.